Following are 13 T cell receptor beta chains from one sample sequenced in a study of cytomegalovirus exposure and HLA in healthy donors. The primer mix had 60 Vbeta and 13 Jbeta primers. Data came from immunoSEQ multiplex PCR; TCRdb stores just in-frame clones and leaves some out. The sample includes some 150,000 clones, 60% to 85% seen only once; the top ten take 3.7%. Source material: PBMCs. The receptors originated from a man younger than 40 in good health and CMV-seropositive.

V is TRBV29-1 and J is TRBJ2-3; TRBD2 matches 7 bases. CDR3 length: 14 residues. V lost 4 bases and J lost 4; bases outside the gene matches: 8. Germline V gene sequence: CDR1 SQVTM, CDR2 ANQGSEA. The CDR3 DNA reads as TGCAGCGTTGGGGAGGGTTTTGTTGCAGATACGCAGTATTTT. Amino acids: CSVGEGFVADTQYF.

The chain has TRBV19 and TRBJ1-1; no clear D. Trimming took 6 bases from V and 8 from J, leaving 13 bases between them. Germline V gene sequence: CDR1 LNHDA, CDR2 SQIVND (reference sequence). This CDR3 has 12 amino acids. The CDR3 DNA follows: TGTGCCAGTAGGGGTGCGGGAAACGAAGCTTTCTTT. Protein: CASRGAGNEAFF. The full variable domain, its missing parts supplied by reference TRBV19 and TRBJ1-1, is DGGITQSPKYLFRKEGQNVTLSCEQNLNHDAMYWYRQDPGQGLRLIYYSQIVNDFQKGDIAEGYSVSREKKESFPLTVTSAQKNPTAFYLCASRGAGNEAFFGQGTRLTVV.

The chain is built from TRBV7-9 and TRBJ1-1, with D unresolved. Deletions cut 3 bases from V and 5 bases from J, with 10 bases between. This CDR3 contains 13 residues. CDR1 and CDR2 from the germline V gene are SEHNR and FQNEAQ (reference sequence). The CDR3: CASSFPSRTEAFF. The CDR3 region has the DNA TGTGCCAGCAGCTTCCCGTCTCGGACTGAAGCTTTCTTT.

The chain couples TRBV14 to TRBJ2-7; D is possibly TRBD1 (6 bases). Germline assignment: CDR1 SGHDN and CDR2 FVKESK. There are 13 residues in the CDR3. Trimming shortened V by 5 bases and J by 3 bases, and 11 bases separated the two germline ends. The CDR3 reads CASSTDSDYEQYF. The CDR3 nucleotides are TGTGCCAGCAGCACGGACAGTGACTACGAGCAGTACTTC. The full variable domain, with the rest looked up from reference TRBV14 and TRBJ2-7, is EAGVTQFPSHSVIEKGQTVTLRCDPISGHDNLYWYRRVMGKEIKFLLHFVKESKQDESGMPNNRFLAERTGGTYSTLKVQPAELEDSGVYFCASSTDSDYEQYFGPGTRLTVT.

V is TRBV5-6 and J is TRBJ2-1, with D perhaps TRBD1 (6 bases). Germline assignment: CDR1 SGHDT and CDR2 YYEEEE. The CDR3 spans 14 residues. V was trimmed by 3 bases and J by 6 bases, leaving 13 bases between them. CDR3 sequence reads: CASSSRDILNEQFF. DNA for the CDR3: TGTGCCAGCAGCTCCCGGGACATCCTCAATGAGCAGTTCTTC.

Regarding this clone: Other DNA sequences within the sample encode an identical CDR3. The chain carries TRBV5-1 and TRBJ2-2; D is unresolved. Germline values: CDR1 SGHRS, CDR2 YFSETQ. Between the trimmed V and J ends, which lost 0 bases and 1 base, there was a span of 4 bases. This CDR3 region has 14 residues. The CDR3 protein is CASSLALNTGELFF. CDR3 nucleotide sequence: TGCGCCAGCAGCTTGGCCCTGAACACCGGGGAGCTGTTTTTT.

This chain links TRBV19 with TRBJ2-7; TRBD2 matches at 9 bases. With 1 base clipped from V and 2 bases from J, the junction kept 3 bases outside the gene matches. This CDR3 is built from 15 residues. CDR1 is LNHDA, CDR2 SQIVND, per germline (reference sequence). The CDR3 nucleotides read TGTGCCAGTAGTATAGCAGCGGGGGGCACCTACGAGCAGTACTTC. Translating gives CASSIAAGGTYEQYF.

J is TRBJ1-6 and V is TRBV19; D gene uncertain. This CDR3 is built from 15 residues. V gave up 5 bases and J gave up 7 bases, with 15 bases separating them. Germline V gene sequence: CDR1 LNHDA, CDR2 SQIVND (reference sequence). This CDR3 is CASSLESVGNSPLHF. The CDR3 nucleotides are TGTGCCAGTAGTCTGGAGTCGGTTGGCAATTCACCCCTCCACTTT.

This chain uses TRBV5-1 with TRBJ2-1, with 7 nucleotides matching TRBD1. This CDR3 is built from 15 residues. Germline V gene lookup returns CDR1 SGHRS and CDR2 YFSETQ. V dropped 4 bases and J dropped 6; count of bases not matched to a gene: 10. The DNA of the CDR3 is TGCGCCAGCAGCCCGACAGGGAATAAGGGCAATGAGCAGTTCTTC. This gives the protein CASSPTGNKGNEQFF. The variable domain in full, with the rest retrieved from reference TRBV5-1 and TRBJ2-1, is KAGVTQTPRYLIKTRGQQVTLSCSPISGHRSVSWYQQTPGQGLQFLFEYFSETQRNKGNFPGRFSGRQFSNSRSEMNVSTLELGDSALYLCASSPTGNKGNEQFFGPGTRLTVL.

This clone was counted only a few times. This chain uses TRBV19 with TRBJ2-5; D gene ambiguous. Germline CDR1 is LNHDA and CDR2 is SQIVND (reference sequence). V was cut by 9 bases and J by 4 bases, with 21 bases left in between. The CDR3 extends over 15 amino acids. This CDR3 is CASTKHPKSGETQYF. In DNA, the CDR3 is TGTGCCAGCACCAAACACCCCAAGTCAGGAGAGACCCAGTACTTC.

This clone has a handful of counts. The rearrangement uses TRBV4-2 and TRBJ2-5; D unresolved. CDR1 is LGHNA and CDR2 is YNFKEQ in the germline V gene. This CDR3 spans 13 amino acids. V was pared by 4 bases and J by 1 base, with 7 bases between. CDR3 protein: CASSRSPQETQYF. For the CDR3, the DNA is TGTGCCAGCAGCCGAAGCCCCCAAGAGACCCAGTACTTC.

The gene calls are TRBV29-1 and TRBJ2-7; 9 nucleotides align to TRBD1. The CDR3 totals 14 residues. V was clipped by 3 bases and J by 4 bases; unmatched bases: 7. The germline gives CDR1 SQVTM, CDR2 ANQGSEA. The chain's CDR3 is CSVEAGTGPYEQYF. CDR3 nucleotides: TGCAGCGTTGAGGCCGGGACAGGGCCTTACGAGCAGTACTTC.

The chain has TRBV7-2 and TRBJ2-7, with 10 bases that match TRBD2. The trim removed 1 base at V and 0 bases at J, leaving 6 bases unmatched. CDR1 and CDR2 from the germline V gene are SGHTA and FQGNSA. The CDR3 loop spans 17 amino acids. CDR3 protein: CASSLGLAGASSYEQYF. The CDR3, as DNA: TGTGCCAGCAGCTTAGGTCTAGCGGGGGCCAGCTCCTACGAGCAGTACTTC.